This T cell receptor (beta chain) was documented in a study of blood T cells in healthy people across ages. General study results and limits: Comparison with aged donors showed that long-lived donors had more naive CD4+ cells and higher diversity. Diversity of TCR beta per million T cells declined in a roughly linear way with age.

Every sample had a minimum of 6 million PBMCs isolated. Concerning this clonotype itself: Its cognate antigen is unknown.

PCR was performed a second time for about 7 to 12 cycles using a sample-barcoded 5' primer and a J-beta primer mix. MiXCR was run by TCRdb on the 5' RACE reads, yielding one entry per CDR3 protein. This sample has about 780,000 distinct CDR3 sequences, with about 42% found just once. V dropped 0 bases and J dropped 12; count of bases not matched to a gene: 7. Looked up from germline, CDR1 is DFQATT and CDR2 is SNEGSKA (reference sequence). The CDR3 sequence is 12 residues long. The sample was blood. The chain employs TRBV20-1 and TRBJ2-7, with 8 bases lining up with TRBD2. This receptor was taken from an elderly man in good health. The CDR3 is CSARDQAGVRYF. CDR3 DNA: TGCAGTGCTAGAGATCAAGCGGGAGTACGGTACTTC.